Listed below are T cell receptor beta chains from one sample, sequenced in a study of blood T cell repertoires in COVID-19. Method: immunoSEQ multiplex PCR; TCRdb's copy keeps in-frame clones and lacks some. The sample lists a few hundred thousand clones, 70% to 90% occurring once. Specimen: peripheral blood. These receptors were obtained from a woman in her twenties or thirties with acute or convalescent COVID-19. CDR3s include the opening cysteine and the closing phenylalanine or tryptophan. Each record gives: D gene, J gene, V gene, clone size, CDR3 DNA, CDR3 protein. A D gene is named only where the DNA matches it firmly. Size is omitted from some rows. Given values are once, few, many or a class for expanded clones.

d_gene: TRBD2
j_gene: TRBJ2-3
v_gene: TRBV3-1/TRBV3-2
abundance: -
CDR3nt: TGTGCCAGCAGCCCGCGCGTAGCGGGAGAGGAAGATACGCAGTATTTT
CDR3aa: CASSPRVAGEEDTQYF

d_gene: TRBD1
j_gene: TRBJ1-5
v_gene: TRBV24-1
abundance: -
CDR3nt: TGTGCCACCAGTACAACTCCAGGACAGGTCAGCAATCAGCCCCAGCATTTT
CDR3aa: CATSTTPGQVSNQPQHF

d_gene: -
j_gene: TRBJ1-4
v_gene: TRBV19
abundance: -
CDR3nt: TGTGCCAGTAGTATTTTGGCAGGATGGAATGAAAAACTGTTTTTT
CDR3aa: CASSILAGWNEKLFF

d_gene: TRBD1
j_gene: TRBJ2-7
v_gene: TRBV29-1
abundance: -
CDR3nt: TGCAGCGTTGAGTCCAGGGGGCACGAGCAGTACTTC
CDR3aa: CSVESRGHEQYF

d_gene: -
j_gene: TRBJ1-3
v_gene: TRBV6-5
abundance: -
CDR3nt: TGTGCCAGCAGTTACAAGGGAGGGGCTGGAAACACCATATATTTT
CDR3aa: CASSYKGGAGNTIYF

d_gene: TRBD2
j_gene: TRBJ2-1
v_gene: TRBV11-3
abundance: -
CDR3nt: TGTGCCAGCAGCTTGACTAGCGGGACCTACAATGAGCAGTTCTTC
CDR3aa: CASSLTSGTYNEQFF

d_gene: TRBD2
j_gene: TRBJ2-1
v_gene: TRBV19
abundance: once
CDR3nt: TGTGCCAGTAGCCGCAGGGGTAGCGGGAGCTATGAGCAGTTCTTC
CDR3aa: CASSRRGSGSYEQFF

d_gene: -
j_gene: TRBJ2-2
v_gene: TRBV21-1
abundance: -
CDR3nt: TGTGCCAGCAGCGAAGGACAGGGTTCCTCAGCGAACACCGGGGAGCTGTTTTTT
CDR3aa: CASSEGQGSSANTGELFF

d_gene: TRBD1
j_gene: TRBJ1-2
v_gene: TRBV30
abundance: -
CDR3nt: TGTGCCTGGAACGTTAGACAGGGGGTAGGGGTGGCTGGCTACACCTTC
CDR3aa: CAWNVRQGVGVAGYTF

d_gene: TRBD2
j_gene: TRBJ2-1
v_gene: TRBV2
abundance: -
CDR3nt: TGTGCCAGCAGTCCACGGACTAGCGGGAGCAATGAGCAGTTCTTC
CDR3aa: CASSPRTSGSNEQFF

d_gene: -
j_gene: TRBJ1-5
v_gene: TRBV2
abundance: -
CDR3nt: TGTGCCAGCAGGACAAGGGGGAGCAATCAGCCCCAGCATTTT
CDR3aa: CASRTRGSNQPQHF

d_gene: TRBD2
j_gene: TRBJ2-2
v_gene: TRBV6-4
abundance: -
CDR3nt: TGTGCCAGCAGCAATGGACTAGCGGGCGCGAACACCGGGGAGCTGTTTTTT
CDR3aa: CASSNGLAGANTGELFF

d_gene: -
j_gene: TRBJ1-3
v_gene: TRBV5-5
abundance: -
CDR3nt: TGTGCCAGCAGCTTAGACAGCTACTCTGGAAACACCATATATTTT
CDR3aa: CASSLDSYSGNTIYF

d_gene: TRBD2
j_gene: TRBJ2-5
v_gene: TRBV11-1
abundance: -
CDR3nt: TGTGCCAGCAGCTTTGGGAGGGTGGATGGAGAGACCCAGTACTTC
CDR3aa: CASSFGRVDGETQYF

d_gene: TRBD2
j_gene: TRBJ2-1
v_gene: TRBV27
abundance: -
CDR3nt: TGTGCCAGCAGTCGGATAGCGACTAGCGGACACAATGAGCAGTTCTTC
CDR3aa: CASSRIATSGHNEQFF

d_gene: TRBD1
j_gene: TRBJ1-2
v_gene: TRBV11-2
abundance: -
CDR3nt: TGTGCCAGCAGCTCCGCATGGACAGGGGGAGATGGCTACACCTTC
CDR3aa: CASSSAWTGGDGYTF

d_gene: -
j_gene: TRBJ2-7
v_gene: TRBV19
abundance: -
CDR3nt: TGTGCCAGTAGTTTGGGGGGGCTTGGTTACGAGCAGTACTTC
CDR3aa: CASSLGGLGYEQYF

d_gene: -
j_gene: TRBJ2-1
v_gene: TRBV7-2
abundance: -
CDR3nt: TGTGCCAGCAGCTTTCCCCGGACAGTGGTCGGGAATGAGCAGTTCTTC
CDR3aa: CASSFPRTVVGNEQFF

d_gene: TRBD1
j_gene: TRBJ1-2
v_gene: TRBV24-1
abundance: once
CDR3nt: TGTGCCACCAGTGGACAGGGAATTGGAGGCTACACCTTC
CDR3aa: CATSGQGIGGYTF

d_gene: -
j_gene: TRBJ2-7
v_gene: TRBV11-1
abundance: -
CDR3nt: TGTGCCAGCAGCTTAGCTCCAGGGGTAAGAGAGCAGTACTTC
CDR3aa: CASSLAPGVREQYF

d_gene: -
j_gene: TRBJ2-1
v_gene: TRBV7-2
abundance: -
CDR3nt: TGTGCCAGCAGCTTATCCTCAGGGAATGAGCAGTTCTTC
CDR3aa: CASSLSSGNEQFF

d_gene: -
j_gene: TRBJ1-1
v_gene: TRBV5-4
abundance: few
CDR3nt: TGTGCCAGCAGCTGGGGAGCGGTCGAGGCTTTCTTT
CDR3aa: CASSWGAVEAFF

d_gene: -
j_gene: TRBJ2-3
v_gene: TRBV7-8
abundance: -
CDR3nt: TGTGCCAGCAGCTTAGTGAGGGGGATACATACGCAGTATTTT
CDR3aa: CASSLVRGIHTQYF

d_gene: TRBD2
j_gene: TRBJ2-2
v_gene: TRBV14
abundance: once
CDR3nt: TGTGCCAGCAGCCAAGTTATTAGCGGGTACACCGGGGAGCTGTTTTTT
CDR3aa: CASSQVISGYTGELFF

d_gene: TRBD2
j_gene: TRBJ2-3
v_gene: TRBV27
abundance: -
CDR3nt: TGTGCCAGCAGACTTACTAGCGGGAGGGCCCAAGCAGATACGCAGTATTTT
CDR3aa: CASRLTSGRAQADTQYF

d_gene: -
j_gene: TRBJ2-1
v_gene: TRBV10-2
abundance: -
CDR3nt: TGCGCCAGCAGTGCACAGGATCCCCAATACAATGAGCAGTTCTTC
CDR3aa: CASSAQDPQYNEQFF

d_gene: TRBD2
j_gene: TRBJ2-5
v_gene: TRBV3-1/TRBV3-2
abundance: -
CDR3nt: TGTGCCAGCAGCCCCGGACTAGCGGGACAAGAGACCCAGTACTTC
CDR3aa: CASSPGLAGQETQYF

d_gene: TRBD2
j_gene: TRBJ2-7
v_gene: TRBV29-1
abundance: -
CDR3nt: TGCAGCGTTGTAGCGGGAGGGCCCTACGAGCAGTACTTC
CDR3aa: CSVVAGGPYEQYF

d_gene: -
j_gene: TRBJ1-1
v_gene: TRBV29-1
abundance: -
CDR3nt: TGCAGCGTTATCAGTCGGGGACTGGTAGGCACTGAAGCTTTCTTT
CDR3aa: CSVISRGLVGTEAFF

d_gene: -
j_gene: TRBJ1-4
v_gene: TRBV9
abundance: -
CDR3nt: TGTGCCAGCAGCGTACAGGGCGTCGCAACTAATGAAAAACTGTTTTTT
CDR3aa: CASSVQGVATNEKLFF

d_gene: -
j_gene: TRBJ1-1
v_gene: TRBV6-1
abundance: -
CDR3nt: TGTGCCAGCAGTGAAGCCCCCGGACGGGGAGCTTTCTTT
CDR3aa: CASSEAPGRGAFF

d_gene: -
j_gene: TRBJ2-4
v_gene: TRBV5-4
abundance: once
CDR3nt: TGTGCCAGCAGCTTGGCCTCAGGGATCGGCAAAAACATTCAGTACTTC
CDR3aa: CASSLASGIGKNIQYF

d_gene: TRBD1
j_gene: TRBJ2-2
v_gene: TRBV6-4
abundance: -
CDR3nt: TGTGCCAGCAGTGACTCGTGGGGGGACAGGGCCACCGGGGAGCTGTTTTTT
CDR3aa: CASSDSWGDRATGELFF

d_gene: TRBD1
j_gene: TRBJ2-1
v_gene: TRBV7-2
abundance: -
CDR3nt: TGTGCCAGCAGCTTACAATTCGGGACAGGGTATCATGAGCAGTTCTTC
CDR3aa: CASSLQFGTGYHEQFF

d_gene: -
j_gene: TRBJ2-7
v_gene: TRBV21-1
abundance: -
CDR3nt: TGTGCCAGCAGCAAATATAGATGGAGGACAGTTAGGCAGTACTTC
CDR3aa: CASSKYRWRTVRQYF

d_gene: -
j_gene: TRBJ2-1
v_gene: TRBV10-1
abundance: -
CDR3nt: TGCGCCAGAAATAAAAGCCCGGGACTGGGGGTTGATGAGCAGTTCTTC
CDR3aa: CARNKSPGLGVDEQFF

d_gene: -
j_gene: TRBJ1-5
v_gene: TRBV11-2
abundance: -
CDR3nt: TGTGCCAGCAGCTTAGGGACTTATCAGCCCCAGCATTTT
CDR3aa: CASSLGTYQPQHF

d_gene: TRBD2
j_gene: TRBJ2-1
v_gene: TRBV7-2
abundance: -
CDR3nt: TGTGCCAGCAGCTCCCCTAGGGCTAGCGGGGATAATGAGCAGTTCTTC
CDR3aa: CASSSPRASGDNEQFF

d_gene: TRBD1
j_gene: TRBJ2-1
v_gene: TRBV3-1/TRBV3-2
abundance: once
CDR3nt: TGTGCCAGCAGCCAAGTGGGACAGGGATGGAATGAGCAGTTCTTC
CDR3aa: CASSQVGQGWNEQFF

d_gene: TRBD1
j_gene: TRBJ2-3
v_gene: TRBV10-3
abundance: -
CDR3nt: TGTGCCATCTCGACTCCGGGACAGGGCACAGATACGCAGTATTTT
CDR3aa: CAISTPGQGTDTQYF

d_gene: TRBD2
j_gene: TRBJ2-1
v_gene: TRBV5-4
abundance: -
CDR3nt: TGTGCCAGCAGCTCCGGGACTAGCGGGACAAATGAGCAGTTCTTC
CDR3aa: CASSSGTSGTNEQFF

d_gene: TRBD2
j_gene: TRBJ2-7
v_gene: TRBV7-8
abundance: -
CDR3nt: TGTGCCAGCAGCCACCCGGGACTAGCGGGAGAAATTGGCGAGCAGTACTTC
CDR3aa: CASSHPGLAGEIGEQYF

d_gene: TRBD2
j_gene: TRBJ2-1
v_gene: TRBV6-5
abundance: -
CDR3nt: TGTGCCAGCAGAGCCACTAGCGGGAAATTTAGTGAGCAGTTCTTC
CDR3aa: CASRATSGKFSEQFF

d_gene: -
j_gene: TRBJ2-1
v_gene: TRBV7-9
abundance: -
CDR3nt: TGTGCCAGCAGCTCCACGACTAACCCCCTTTCCTACAATGAGCAGTTCTTC
CDR3aa: CASSSTTNPLSYNEQFF

d_gene: -
j_gene: TRBJ2-3
v_gene: TRBV19
abundance: -
CDR3nt: TGTGCCAGTAGTATTTTAGCGACTAGCACAGATACGCAGTATTTT
CDR3aa: CASSILATSTDTQYF

d_gene: TRBD2
j_gene: TRBJ2-3
v_gene: TRBV14
abundance: -
CDR3nt: TGTGCCAGCAGCCAAAGTGGGCTAGCGGGAGGGTCAGATACGCAGTATTTT
CDR3aa: CASSQSGLAGGSDTQYF